This T cell receptor (beta chain) derives from a study of glioma-infiltrating T cells. This clonotype came up a few times. The CDR3 totals 14 residues. Germline V CDR1 and CDR2: MNHEY, SMNVEV (reference sequence). The junction had 1 base not matched to a gene; V was cut back by 5 bases and J by 0 bases. Amplification of TCR alpha and beta CDR3 regions from RNA used iRepertoire nested multiplex PCR. TCRdb called the multiplex PCR reads again in MiXCR, with one record for every CDR3 protein. Of more than 110,000 distinct CDR3 sequences in the sample, about two fifths were seen once. The sequenced material came from glioma tissue, nonneoplastic brain tissue, or PBMCs (not recorded which). The rearrangement uses TRBV27 and TRBJ2-7; 10 bases line up with TRBD2. The TCR comes from a human donor with low-grade glioma or glioblastoma, undergoing nonglioma brain surgery, or in good health (not recorded which). CDR3 sequence (DNA): TGTGCCAGCAGTCGACTAGCGGGCTCCTACGAGCAGTACTTC. Its translation: CASSRLAGSYEQYF.